Presented here are 10 T cell receptor beta chains from one specimen sequenced in a study of liver allograft versus peripheral blood T cells. Looking at the study overall: Transplanted-liver and recipient peripheral blood T cell receptor repertoires were compared.

TCRdb analysed the reads with MiXCR anew, one entry per CDR3 protein. The sample holds more than 10,000 distinct CDR3 sequences, under 30% seen once. The receptors here all came from a human patient who had a liver transplant. Part of the T cells may come from the graft donor.

This clonotype is labeled medium-sized. The chain is built from TRBV6-1 and TRBJ2-5; D perhaps matches TRBD1 (5 bases). The CDR3 contains 13 residues. Germline lookup yields CDR1 MNHNS and CDR2 SASEGT. The ends were cut back, 1 base at V and 5 bases at J, with 8 bases in the middle. DNA of the CDR3: TGTGCCAGCAGTGAAGGGGGCTGGGAGACCCAGTACTTC. Amino acid sequence: CASSEGGWETQYF.

The chain combines TRBV18 with TRBJ1-1, with D possibly matching TRBD1 (5 bases). CDR3 length: 13 amino acids. Germline CDR1 KGHSH, CDR2 LQKENI. The V end lost 6 bases, the J end lost 3 bases, and 11 bases lay between the germline ends. The CDR3 protein is CASSSGRDTEAFF. The DNA of the CDR3 is TGTGCCAGCTCCTCGGGGCGGGACACTGAAGCTTTCTTT. Together with reference TRBV18 and TRBJ1-1, the CDR3 gives the full variable domain: NAGVMQNPRHLVRRRGQEARLRCSPMKGHSHVYWYRQLPEEGLKFMVYLQKENIIDESGMPKERFSAEFPKEGPSILRIQQVVRGDSAAYFCASSSGRDTEAFFGQGTRLTVV.

This clonotype is classed as medium-sized (0.01 to 0.1%). The rearrangement links TRBV6-5 to TRBJ1-5, with a tentative D call TRBD1 (6 bases). Deletions cut 2 bases from V and 4 bases from J, with 12 bases between. The CDR3 consists of 15 residues. Germline CDR1 MNHEY, CDR2 SVGAGI. The CDR3 region has the DNA TGTGCCAGCAGTTACAGATCAGGGGTAAATCAGCCCCAGCATTTT. This codes for CASSYRSGVNQPQHF.

A few counts support this clonotype. Here the CDR3 DNA reads TGTGCTTCCCGGACAGGGGGGCTCGAGCAGTACTTC. Its protein is CASRTGGLEQYF. This chain links TRBV6-5 with TRBJ2-7; 10 bases line up with TRBD1. Germline CDR1 MNHEY, CDR2 SVGAGI. This CDR3 is 12 amino acids long.

This clonotype is categorized as medium-sized. J is TRBJ2-5 and V is TRBV24-1, with 7 bases lining up with TRBD1. Germline CDR1 and CDR2: KGHDR and SFDVKD. CDR3 length equals 16 residues. With 4 bases clipped from V and 0 bases from J, the junction kept 7 bases outside the gene matches. The CDR3 reads CATSDAGTEYQETQYF. CDR3 sequence (DNA): TGTGCCACCAGTGACGCCGGGACAGAGTACCAAGAGACCCAGTACTTC.

By proportion, this clonotype is medium-sized (0.01 to 0.1%). The rearrangement uses TRBV19 and TRBJ1-1, with D uncertain. V was cut by 0 bases and J by 4 bases, with 9 bases left in between. The CDR3 consists of 14 residues. Germline loops: CDR1 LNHDA, CDR2 SQIVND (reference sequence). CDR3 nucleotide sequence: TGTGCCAGTAGTATAGATTTTGCAGGCACTGAAGCTTTCTTT. Its protein product is CASSIDFAGTEAFF.

This clonotype came up many times. This sequence joins TRBV27 and TRBJ2-1; D is unclear. Germline V gene data show CDR1 as MNHEY and CDR2 as SMNVEV (reference sequence). The CDR3 is 11 residues long. V dropped 3 bases and J dropped 10 bases, with 7 bases sitting between them. CDR3 nucleotide sequence: TGTGCCAGCAGTTTTATCGGGGAGCAGTTCTTC. This encodes CASSFIGEQFF.

This clonotype is classed as medium-sized. This sequence joins TRBV6-6 and TRBJ2-4; TRBD2 is a possible D gene (6 bases). The CDR3 is 16 amino acids. Per the germline V gene, CDR1 is MNHNY and CDR2 is SVGAGI (reference sequence). V gave up 0 bases and J gave up 1 base, with 10 bases separating them. The CDR3 nucleotides read TGTGCCAGCAGTTACTCGTTCGCGGGGGCCAAAAACATTCAGTACTTC. It is translated as CASSYSFAGAKNIQYF.

By share of the sample, this clonotype is medium-sized. The gene calls are TRBV6-1 and TRBJ2-7, with a possible D match to TRBD1 (5 bases). Germline V gives CDR1 MNHNS, CDR2 SASEGT. The CDR3 spans 12 residues. Between the trimmed V and J ends, which lost 5 bases and 6 bases, there was a span of 11 bases. The DNA for the CDR3 is TGTGCCAGCAGTTCTCAGGGATTCGAGCAGTACTTC. Amino acids: CASSSQGFEQYF.

This clonotype was observed many times. The chain joins TRBV18 to TRBJ2-7, with 10 bases fitting TRBD2. In germline, CDR1 is KGHSH, CDR2 LQKENI. With 3 bases clipped from V and 6 bases from J, the junction kept 11 bases outside the gene matches. There are 16 residues in the CDR3. As DNA, the CDR3 is TGTGCCAGCTCACCCGCCACTCTAGCGGGAGTTTTCGAGCAGTACTTC. This translates into CASSPATLAGVFEQYF. The whole variable domain, remainder taken from reference TRBV18 and TRBJ2-7, is NAGVMQNPRHLVRRRGQEARLRCSPMKGHSHVYWYRQLPEEGLKFMVYLQKENIIDESGMPKERFSAEFPKEGPSILRIQQVVRGDSAAYFCASSPATLAGVFEQYFGPGTRLTVT.